A selection of T cell receptor beta chains follows, all from one sample in a study of blood T cell repertoires in COVID-19. Libraries were prepared by immunoSEQ multiplex PCR; TCRdb keeps only in-frame clonotypes and omits some of them. The data hold 150,000 to 200,000 clones, with around 83% observed a single time. Sequenced: PBMCs or T cells enriched from blood (not recorded which). These receptor sequences come from a man aged 45-65 years who had recovered from COVID-19. CDR3s include the opening cysteine and the closing phenylalanine or tryptophan. The order of the fields is V gene, clone size, D gene, J gene, CDR3 protein, CDR3 DNA. A D gene is named only where the DNA matches it firmly. Size is omitted from some rows. Given values are once, few, many or a class for expanded clones.

v_call: TRBV7-3; clone_size: NA; d_call: TRBD1; j_call: TRBJ2-2; cdr3_aa: CASSLGTSTGGSTGELFF; cdr3_nt: TGTGCCAGCAGCTTAGGGACTTCCACAGGGGGGAGTACCGGGGAGCTGTTTTTT
v_call: TRBV6-5; clone_size: NA; d_call: TRBD1; j_call: TRBJ1-4; cdr3_aa: CASRPGTGSTRLFF; cdr3_nt: TGTGCCAGCAGGCCCGGGACAGGGTCGACTAGACTGTTTTTT
v_call: TRBV29-1; clone_size: NA; d_call: NA; j_call: TRBJ1-2; cdr3_aa: CSVFTANYGYTF; cdr3_nt: TGCAGCGTTTTCACAGCTAACTATGGCTACACCTTC
v_call: TRBV4-1; clone_size: NA; d_call: NA; j_call: TRBJ1-2; cdr3_aa: CASSQSNFGYTF; cdr3_nt: TGCGCCAGCAGCCAATCGAACTTTGGCTACACCTTC
v_call: TRBV25-1; clone_size: NA; d_call: TRBD1; j_call: TRBJ2-2; cdr3_aa: CASSELGQGAPGELFF; cdr3_nt: TGTGCCAGCAGTGAATTGGGACAGGGGGCGCCCGGGGAGCTGTTTTTT
v_call: TRBV7-6; clone_size: NA; d_call: TRBD1; j_call: TRBJ2-2; cdr3_aa: CASSQRTGGTGELFF; cdr3_nt: TGTGCCAGCAGCCAAAGGACAGGGGGAACCGGGGAGCTGTTTTTT
v_call: TRBV10-2; clone_size: NA; d_call: TRBD1; j_call: TRBJ1-4; cdr3_aa: CASRQGDEKLFF; cdr3_nt: TGCGCCAGCCGCCAGGGGGATGAAAAACTGTTTTTT
v_call: TRBV6-5; clone_size: few; d_call: TRBD1; j_call: TRBJ1-1; cdr3_aa: CASSYGQGNTEAFF; cdr3_nt: TGTGCCAGCAGTTACGGACAGGGGAACACTGAAGCTTTCTTT
v_call: TRBV6-5; clone_size: few; d_call: NA; j_call: TRBJ1-2; cdr3_aa: CASSSSDRILPQVGF; cdr3_nt: TGTGCCAGCAGTTCCTCAGACAGGATCCTTCCCCAGGTCGGCTTC
v_call: TRBV3-1/TRBV3-2; clone_size: NA; d_call: NA; j_call: TRBJ1-2; cdr3_aa: CASSQQGRGSQGYTF; cdr3_nt: TGTGCCAGCAGCCAACAAGGCAGGGGATCACAAGGCTACACCTTC
v_call: TRBV11-3; clone_size: NA; d_call: TRBD2; j_call: TRBJ2-3; cdr3_aa: CASSTGLAGGLTDTQYF; cdr3_nt: TGTGCCAGCAGTACGGGACTAGCGGGGGGGCTTACAGATACGCAGTATTTT
v_call: TRBV9; clone_size: NA; d_call: NA; j_call: TRBJ2-2; cdr3_aa: CASSVGGHANTGELFF; cdr3_nt: TGTGCCAGCAGCGTGGGGGGGCACGCGAACACCGGGGAGCTGTTTTTT
v_call: TRBV11-2; clone_size: NA; d_call: NA; j_call: TRBJ2-3; cdr3_aa: CASSRYADTQYF; cdr3_nt: TGTGCCAGCAGCCGCTATGCAGATACGCAGTATTTT
v_call: TRBV29-1; clone_size: NA; d_call: TRBD1; j_call: TRBJ1-5; cdr3_aa: CSVNTQGSNQPQHF; cdr3_nt: TGCAGCGTTAATACACAGGGGAGCAATCAGCCCCAGCATTTT
v_call: TRBV7-3; clone_size: NA; d_call: NA; j_call: TRBJ1-1; cdr3_aa: CASSSYRNTEAFF; cdr3_nt: TGTGCCAGCAGCTCTTACAGGAACACTGAAGCTTTCTTT
v_call: TRBV10-3; clone_size: NA; d_call: NA; j_call: TRBJ1-2; cdr3_aa: CAITGQGIYGYTF; cdr3_nt: TGTGCCATCACCGGACAAGGAATCTATGGCTACACCTTC
v_call: TRBV7-9; clone_size: NA; d_call: NA; j_call: TRBJ1-5; cdr3_aa: CASSFSVLYSNQPQHF; cdr3_nt: TGTGCCAGCAGCTTTTCTGTCCTTTATAGCAATCAGCCCCAGCATTTT
v_call: TRBV13; clone_size: NA; d_call: TRBD1; j_call: TRBJ1-1; cdr3_aa: CASSPLKGTGAFF; cdr3_nt: TGTGCCAGCAGCCCTTTAAAAGGGACAGGAGCTTTCTTT
v_call: TRBV19; clone_size: NA; d_call: TRBD1; j_call: TRBJ1-1; cdr3_aa: CASSRRQGNTEAFF; cdr3_nt: TGTGCCAGTAGTCGGCGACAGGGGAACACTGAAGCTTTCTTT
v_call: TRBV29-1; clone_size: NA; d_call: NA; j_call: TRBJ2-1; cdr3_aa: CSVILASYNEQFF; cdr3_nt: TGCAGCGTGATACTAGCCTCCTACAATGAGCAGTTCTTC
v_call: TRBV18; clone_size: NA; d_call: NA; j_call: TRBJ1-1; cdr3_aa: CASSRLQAEGTEAFF; cdr3_nt: TGTGCCAGCTCGCGGTTACAGGCCGAAGGCACTGAAGCTTTCTTT
v_call: TRBV6-5; clone_size: NA; d_call: NA; j_call: TRBJ1-2; cdr3_aa: CASSYSSADSFEGYTF; cdr3_nt: TGTGCCAGCAGTTACTCGTCGGCCGACAGTTTTGAAGGCTACACCTTC